These T cell receptor beta chains were read from a single sample in a study of T cell repertoires in cytomegalovirus infection. TCRdb reprocessed the reads with MiXCR, giving one entry per CDR3 protein. Altogether approximately 730,000 distinct CDR3 sequences are present, approximately 32% being singletons, with the ten largest covering around 12%. Their antigens are not known. Source: cultured CD8+ T cells from PBMCs, taken from culture after CMV antigen stimulation. These receptors were collected from a human donor in good health (CMV status not recorded). Some clones in this sample may be carry-over from other donors' samples. Both conserved end residues are trimmed from each CDR3. D genes are given only for firm matches. The size entry is marked missing in some rows and otherwise reads once, few, many or a size class.

abundance: few
v_gene: TRBV11-2
d_gene: TRBD1
j_gene: TRBJ2-5
CDR3aa: ASSSKGQGVEETQY

abundance: few
v_gene: TRBV6-6
d_gene: TRBD2
j_gene: TRBJ2-2
CDR3aa: ASRDGTSWGELF

abundance: few
v_gene: TRBV19
d_gene: -
j_gene: TRBJ1-2
CDR3aa: ASSIGRVYGYT

abundance: -
v_gene: TRBV4-2
d_gene: -
j_gene: TRBJ2-2
CDR3aa: ASSQEGGVLELF

abundance: -
v_gene: TRBV27
d_gene: -
j_gene: TRBJ2-1
CDR3aa: ASTGQGRFNNEQF

abundance: -
v_gene: TRBV6-6
d_gene: -
j_gene: TRBJ1-5
CDR3aa: ASRTVRNSNQPQH

abundance: -
v_gene: TRBV6-2/TRBV6-3
d_gene: -
j_gene: TRBJ1-1
CDR3aa: ASSYGKAMNTEAF

abundance: -
v_gene: TRBV27
d_gene: TRBD2
j_gene: TRBJ2-7
CDR3aa: ASSMTSGSYEQY

abundance: -
v_gene: TRBV7-9
d_gene: TRBD2
j_gene: TRBJ2-3
CDR3aa: ASSPRSGIRPQQY

abundance: many
v_gene: TRBV6-1
d_gene: -
j_gene: TRBJ1-2
CDR3aa: ASSEFVRTANYGYT

abundance: -
v_gene: TRBV7-3
d_gene: TRBD2
j_gene: TRBJ2-1
CDR3aa: ASSYLSGGFNEQF

abundance: -
v_gene: TRBV11-3
d_gene: -
j_gene: TRBJ1-5
CDR3aa: ASSFMEGGGNQPQH

abundance: many
v_gene: TRBV27
d_gene: -
j_gene: TRBJ2-3
CDR3aa: ASSLTLGLPDTQY

abundance: few
v_gene: TRBV27
d_gene: -
j_gene: TRBJ2-1
CDR3aa: ASSPAGAGGEQF

abundance: -
v_gene: TRBV19
d_gene: -
j_gene: TRBJ1-4
CDR3aa: ASSIPWRGNENLF

abundance: many
v_gene: TRBV7-2
d_gene: -
j_gene: TRBJ2-3
CDR3aa: ASSLGLRASDTQY

abundance: -
v_gene: TRBV4-1
d_gene: -
j_gene: TRBJ2-5
CDR3aa: ASSLMTDSRETQY

abundance: -
v_gene: TRBV19
d_gene: TRBD2
j_gene: TRBJ2-3
CDR3aa: ASSIAGGIDTQY

abundance: many
v_gene: TRBV12-3/TRBV12-4
d_gene: -
j_gene: TRBJ2-4
CDR3aa: ASAKGFSNIQY

abundance: -
v_gene: TRBV6-5
d_gene: -
j_gene: TRBJ2-1
CDR3aa: ASSYPSPNNEQF

abundance: few
v_gene: TRBV5-1
d_gene: TRBD1
j_gene: TRBJ2-3
CDR3aa: ASSSWTGGGSDTQY

abundance: few
v_gene: TRBV7-1
d_gene: TRBD1
j_gene: TRBJ1-5
CDR3aa: ASSQDRASNQPQH

abundance: few
v_gene: TRBV6-6
d_gene: TRBD2
j_gene: TRBJ2-1
CDR3aa: ASTYGGLRNEQF

abundance: -
v_gene: TRBV6-1
d_gene: -
j_gene: TRBJ2-2
CDR3aa: ASSEDQGWGNTGELF

abundance: -
v_gene: TRBV7-9
d_gene: -
j_gene: TRBJ2-2
CDR3aa: ASSISENTGELF

abundance: -
v_gene: TRBV2
d_gene: TRBD2
j_gene: TRBJ2-1
CDR3aa: ASVAGGVYNEQF

abundance: -
v_gene: TRBV7-6
d_gene: TRBD1
j_gene: TRBJ2-1
CDR3aa: ASSLSGTGNPYNEQF

abundance: -
v_gene: TRBV11-2
d_gene: -
j_gene: TRBJ2-1
CDR3aa: ASSLSRGRVPYNEQF

abundance: few
v_gene: TRBV12-3/TRBV12-4
d_gene: -
j_gene: TRBJ2-3
CDR3aa: ASSHAPQDTQY

abundance: -
v_gene: TRBV6-1
d_gene: -
j_gene: TRBJ2-1
CDR3aa: ASSRVGLLFHNEQF

abundance: -
v_gene: TRBV15
d_gene: -
j_gene: TRBJ2-7
CDR3aa: ATSRAVGGYEQY

abundance: many
v_gene: TRBV6-6
d_gene: -
j_gene: TRBJ2-7
CDR3aa: ASRAGYEQY

abundance: few
v_gene: TRBV5-6
d_gene: -
j_gene: TRBJ1-5
CDR3aa: ASSSTGQKSYSNQPQH

abundance: -
v_gene: TRBV5-1
d_gene: TRBD1
j_gene: TRBJ1-2
CDR3aa: ASSLISGPGTEDYGYT

abundance: few
v_gene: TRBV5-4
d_gene: TRBD1
j_gene: TRBJ1-2
CDR3aa: ASTRTGNDYGYT

abundance: -
v_gene: TRBV13
d_gene: TRBD1
j_gene: TRBJ1-2
CDR3aa: ASRGQEPNYGYT

abundance: few
v_gene: TRBV7-9
d_gene: -
j_gene: TRBJ1-4
CDR3aa: ASSFSQVEKLF

abundance: -
v_gene: TRBV7-2
d_gene: -
j_gene: TRBJ2-1
CDR3aa: ASSLADAYNEQF

abundance: -
v_gene: TRBV20-1
d_gene: TRBD2
j_gene: TRBJ2-5
CDR3aa: SARVLQGTSGVKY

abundance: -
v_gene: TRBV5-1
d_gene: -
j_gene: TRBJ2-7
CDR3aa: ASSLEFSSYEQY

abundance: -
v_gene: TRBV7-8
d_gene: -
j_gene: TRBJ1-1
CDR3aa: ASSWPRTNTEAF

abundance: -
v_gene: TRBV6-1
d_gene: -
j_gene: TRBJ1-5
CDR3aa: ASSEGAGSWQPQH

abundance: -
v_gene: TRBV6-1
d_gene: -
j_gene: TRBJ1-4
CDR3aa: ASSYQLLPNEKLF

abundance: -
v_gene: TRBV6-2/TRBV6-3
d_gene: -
j_gene: TRBJ2-2
CDR3aa: ASSYSQGDTGELF

abundance: -
v_gene: TRBV4-2
d_gene: TRBD1
j_gene: TRBJ1-5
CDR3aa: ASSRLTGTGQPQH

abundance: few
v_gene: TRBV6-5
d_gene: TRBD2
j_gene: TRBJ2-1
CDR3aa: ASRDRGAGGPGLNNEQF

abundance: -
v_gene: TRBV13
d_gene: -
j_gene: TRBJ1-2
CDR3aa: ASSLRGSDYGYT

abundance: -
v_gene: TRBV11-1
d_gene: -
j_gene: TRBJ1-6
CDR3aa: ASSSDVSSYNSPLH

abundance: few
v_gene: TRBV6-6
d_gene: TRBD1
j_gene: TRBJ1-2
CDR3aa: ASTQGASGYT

abundance: many
v_gene: TRBV7-9
d_gene: -
j_gene: TRBJ1-1
CDR3aa: ASSLATSLNEAF

abundance: few
v_gene: TRBV6-5
d_gene: TRBD1
j_gene: TRBJ2-3
CDR3aa: ASRLSTGGLLTDTQY

abundance: few
v_gene: TRBV6-5
d_gene: -
j_gene: TRBJ2-4
CDR3aa: ASSYSLSGAKNIQY

abundance: few
v_gene: TRBV27
d_gene: TRBD1
j_gene: TRBJ1-2
CDR3aa: ASSLLGQGANGYT

abundance: few
v_gene: TRBV6-2/TRBV6-3
d_gene: -
j_gene: TRBJ2-2
CDR3aa: ASSPGGSGELF

abundance: -
v_gene: TRBV12-3/TRBV12-4
d_gene: -
j_gene: TRBJ2-3
CDR3aa: ASSLGAATDTQY